This T cell receptor (beta chain) originates from a study of cytomegalovirus exposure and HLA in healthy donors. The study's findings and limits: Analysis was performed later, and it showed HLA-associated TCR beta chains to be more clonally expanded than equally common others. Common viral pathogens seemed, in a later analysis, to connect with several of the most significant clusters. Roughly uniform sequencing depth across donors was assumed, possibly incorrectly.

Unmatched junction bases numbered 6, after V lost 1 base and J lost 0 bases. The CDR3 has 17 amino acids. Germline V gives CDR1 SEHNR, CDR2 FQNEAQ (reference sequence). PCR employed 60 Vbeta and 13 Jbeta primers. Profiled with immunoSEQ multiplex PCR; TCRdb holds only in-frame clones, not every one. Among more than 90,000 clones, around 77% were seen once, and the ten largest hold about 8.3%. A note on this clone: Its matching antigen is unknown.

V gene TRBV7-9 combines with J gene TRBJ2-5, with 9 bases that match TRBD2. The receptor was derived from a female donor in good health and CMV-seronegative. Source material: PBMCs. The CDR3 nucleotides read TGTGCCAGCAGCTTAGGGCTAGCGGGAAAGTACCAAGAGACCCAGTACTTC. Amino acids: CASSLGLAGKYQETQYF.